This T cell receptor (beta chain) stems from a study of CD4 and CD8 cells across lung adenocarcinoma regions. The table lists this clonotype with many counts. The CDR3 is 15 residues long. The germline V gene encodes CDR1 MNHNS and CDR2 SASEGT. The ends were cut back, 11 bases at V and 0 bases at J, with 17 bases in the middle. TCRdb fed the PCR reads into MiXCR, producing one record per CDR3 protein. Of thousands of distinct CDR3 sequences in the sample, around 43% were seen once. The V gene is TRBV6-1, the J gene TRBJ1-5; perhaps TRBD1 as D (5 bases). This sequence was found in a female donor with lung adenocarcinoma. The CD4 and CD8 labels of this study may be unreliable. Specimen: CD4+ T cells from the margin of a lung tumor. CDR3 nucleotide sequence: TGTGCCTCAACACTCAACAGGTATAGCAATCAGCCCCAGCATTTT. It is translated as CASTLNRYSNQPQHF.